This TCR beta chain emerged from a study of T cells in Graves' hyperthyroidism and ophthalmopathy. General study points: Ophthalmopathy, which appeared later, was predicted by the model a median about 6 months before onset.

In the ophthalmopathy cohort, Clinical Activity Score was at least 3, NOSPECS grade at least 4, and duration under 3 months. Exclusion of patients followed from uncontrolled infection, other autoimmune disease, pregnancy or lactation. After removal of 2 bases from V and 1 base from J, the junction contained 16 bases not matched to a gene. The length of the CDR3 is 21 residues. Germline V gene data show CDR1 as MDHEN and CDR2 as SYDVKM. Template material for amplifying TCR beta CDR3 regions consisted of RNA transcripts. RT-PCR in the first round (using the HTBI primer set) targeted the TCR CDR3. TCRdb redid the calling of the multiplex PCR reads with MiXCR, one entry per CDR3 protein. The sample carries around 600,000 distinct CDR3 sequences, 14% recorded once. This clonotype was seen a handful of times. The antigen is not known.

Sample: blood. This TCR was recovered from a woman aged 45-65 years with Graves' ophthalmopathy. The chain has TRBV28 and TRBJ2-6; 8 bases agree with TRBD2. The DNA of the CDR3 is TGTGCCAGCAGTTTACGGGGGGGGGGATTGGTGGTCGGATCTGGGGCCAACGTCCTGACTTTC. This translates into CASSLRGGGLVVGSGANVLTF.